What follows are 32 T cell receptor beta chains derived from one specimen sequenced in a study of cytomegalovirus exposure and HLA in healthy donors. Both 60 Vbeta primers and 13 Jbeta primers went into the PCR. The repertoire was sequenced with immunoSEQ multiplex PCR; TCRdb's copy has only in-frame clones and lacks some. The top ten clones hold about 4.7% of a sample with 80,000 or so clones, approximately 60% of them seen once. Sequenced: PBMCs. The receptors shown here come from a male donor in good health and CMV-seropositive.

The chain combines TRBV6-5 with TRBJ1-2; 9 bases agree with TRBD1. V trimming: 2 bases; J trimming: 8 bases; junction bases outside the gene matches: 6. The CDR3 loop spans 14 amino acids. Germline loops: CDR1 MNHEY, CDR2 SVGAGI. CDR3 in DNA: TGTGCCAGCAGTTACCTGGGACAGGGAGGCGGCTACACCTTC. Encoded protein: CASSYLGQGGGYTF.

J is TRBJ1-2 and V is TRBV5-4; no clear D gene. The CDR3 runs to 13 residues. Per germline, CDR1 SGHNT and CDR2 YYREEE (reference sequence). V was clipped by 3 bases and J by 6 bases, with 12 bases between them. The CDR3: CASSSNIGDGYTF. The CDR3 coding sequence is TGTGCCAGCAGCTCGAATATCGGGGATGGCTACACCTTC.

The CDR3 region has the DNA TGTGCCAGCAGCCAAAAAGGGGGTTATACTGAAGCTTTCTTT. Its protein product is CASSQKGGYTEAFF. The chain has TRBV14 and TRBJ1-1; a weak D match, TRBD1 (6 bases). The CDR3 is 14 amino acids. V lost 2 bases and J lost 5, with 12 bases in between. The germline gives CDR1 SGHDN, CDR2 FVKESK. Filled out from reference TRBV14 and TRBJ1-1, the complete variable domain reads EAGVTQFPSHSVIEKGQTVTLRCDPISGHDNLYWYRRVMGKEIKFLLHFVKESKQDESGMPNNRFLAERTGGTYSTLKVQPAELEDSGVYFCASSQKGGYTEAFFGQGTRLTVV.

This rearrangement joins TRBV18 to TRBJ2-7; perhaps TRBD1 as D (6 bases). Trimming took off 2 bases at V and 3 bases at J, with 20 bases between the two ends. The CDR3 has 17 amino acids. Per germline, CDR1 KGHSH and CDR2 LQKENI. The CDR3 DNA follows: TGTGCCAGCTCACCAAGGACAGAAAGTCCTTCACTCTACGAGCAGTACTTC. Protein product: CASSPRTESPSLYEQYF.

In its sample, this clone was seen once. V and J are TRBV28 and TRBJ2-7; TRBD2 matches 11 bases. Per germline, CDR1 MDHEN and CDR2 SYDVKM. The CDR3 length is 16 residues. V was clipped by 0 bases and J by 3 bases; unmatched bases: 4. The CDR3 here is CASSLWLAGGHYEQYF. The DNA for the CDR3 is TGTGCCAGCAGTTTATGGCTAGCGGGGGGCCACTACGAGCAGTACTTC.

This clone showed up just a few times. The chain joins TRBV9 to TRBJ2-5; 10 bases are a match to TRBD2. CDR1 is SGDLS, CDR2 YYNGEE, per germline. V dropped 0 bases and J dropped 5; count of bases not matched to a gene: 10. The CDR3 totals 17 residues. In DNA form, the CDR3 reads TGTGCCAGCAGCGTAGCGGTCCGAGCGGGAGGGCAGGAGACCCAGTACTTC. It encodes CASSVAVRAGGQETQYF.

This chain joins TRBV6-6 and TRBJ2-7, with TRBD1 matching 12 bases. The CDR3 has 15 amino acids. Per germline, CDR1 MNHNY and CDR2 SVGAGI (reference sequence). V trimming: 3 bases; J trimming: 5 bases; junction bases outside the gene matches: 5. The CDR3 spells CASSYTGTGGDEQYF. The CDR3 DNA reads TGTGCCAGCAGTTATACCGGGACAGGGGGCGACGAGCAGTACTTC.

This clone was observed a handful of times. This chain uses TRBV18 with TRBJ1-1, with D perhaps matching TRBD1 (6 bases). CDR1 and CDR2 from the germline V gene are KGHSH and LQKENI. With 4 bases removed from V and 5 bases from J, the gap between germline ends came to 11 bases. CDR3 length: 13 residues. The CDR3 protein is CASSQGEKTEAFF. CDR3 DNA: TGTGCCAGCTCACAGGGGGAAAAAACTGAAGCTTTCTTT.

Only a few counts were recorded for this clone. The rearrangement links TRBV30 to TRBJ2-7; 12 bases agree with TRBD2. CDR3 length equals 16 residues. The ends lost 4 bases at V and 0 bases at J; junction bases unmatched: 7. Germline V CDR1 and CDR2: GTSNPN, SVGIG (reference sequence). Here the CDR3 reads CAWTLAGGRSSYEQYF. The DNA for the CDR3 is TGTGCCTGGACACTAGCGGGAGGTCGGAGCTCCTACGAGCAGTACTTC.

The rearrangement joins TRBV9 to TRBJ1-4; D is undetermined. This CDR3 is 13 amino acids long. V lost 6 bases to trimming and J lost 8 bases, with 14 bases between them. Germline lookup yields CDR1 SGDLS and CDR2 YYNGEE. The CDR3 DNA reads as TGTGCCAGCACCTCGGACCGAGGGGAAAAACTGTTTTTT. Translation gives CASTSDRGEKLFF.

V usage is TRBV19 and J usage is TRBJ1-2; D is perhaps TRBD1 (6 bases). Germline V gene data show CDR1 as LNHDA and CDR2 as SQIVND (reference sequence). This CDR3 has 15 amino acids. Trimming cost V 5 bases and J 8 bases, with 21 bases left between them. The CDR3: CASSPQDRPFGGYTF. The CDR3 DNA sequence: TGTGCCAGTAGTCCTCAGGACAGACCTTTCGGGGGCTACACCTTC.

This chain connects TRBV19 to TRBJ1-2; 8 nucleotides line up with TRBD1. The CDR3 is 15 residues long. The V gene's germline CDR1 is LNHDA and CDR2 SQIVND (reference sequence). The V and J ends lost 5 bases and 6 bases, in that order; junction bases with no gene match: 11. As DNA, the CDR3 is TGTGCCAGTAGTCTTGACAGGGGCCGGGTCGATGGCTACACCTTC. This gives the protein CASSLDRGRVDGYTF. Full variable domain (outside the CDR3, taken from reference TRBV19 and TRBJ1-2): DGGITQSPKYLFRKEGQNVTLSCEQNLNHDAMYWYRQDPGQGLRLIYYSQIVNDFQKGDIAEGYSVSREKKESFPLTVTSAQKNPTAFYLCASSLDRGRVDGYTFGSGTRLTVV.

The CDR3 reads CASSSIRDRNTGELFF. The CDR3 coding sequence is TGTGCCAGCAGCTCTATCCGGGACAGGAACACCGGGGAGCTGTTTTTT. The chain joins TRBV7-9 to TRBJ2-2; 7 bases fit TRBD1. V was clipped by 4 bases and J by 1 base; unmatched bases: 6. CDR3 length: 16 amino acids. CDR1 and CDR2 from the germline V gene are SEHNR and FQNEAQ (reference sequence).

Remarks on this clone: A junction end diverges from the germline sequence, so it may reflect a read error. The rearrangement uses TRBV7-9 and TRBJ1-1; D might be TRBD1 (5 bases). Germline values: CDR1 SEHNR, CDR2 FQNEAQ (reference sequence). The CDR3 runs 17 residues. The CDR3 spells CSSSFLTTVSPITEAFF. CDR3 sequence (DNA): TGTTCCAGCAGCTTCCTAACGACAGTTTCTCCCATCACTGAAGCTTTCTTT.

This clone showed up just once. The J gene is TRBJ2-3, the V gene TRBV7-2; 9 bases are a match to TRBD2. The CDR3 contains 15 residues. The germline gives CDR1 SGHTA, CDR2 FQGNSA. Trimming at V came to 8 bases and at J to 0 bases, leaving 6 bases not matched to a gene. The CDR3 DNA follows: TGTGCCAGCGTACTAGCGGGCTCCAGCACAGATACGCAGTATTTT. Translated, it gives CASVLAGSSTDTQYF.

There are a few counts of this clone. J is TRBJ2-1 and V is TRBV29-1; 13 bases align to TRBD2. Losses at the gene ends were 6 bases for V and 3 bases for J; bases not matched to a gene: 8. Germline V gene sequence: CDR1 SQVTM, CDR2 ANQGSEA. The CDR3 runs 16 residues. This CDR3 is CSVLGTSGNSYNEQFF. CDR3 nucleotide sequence: TGCAGCGTCCTTGGGACTAGCGGGAATAGCTACAATGAGCAGTTCTTC.

The CDR3 loop reads CASSASGGSYNEQFF. CDR3 sequence (DNA): TGCGCCAGCAGCGCTAGCGGGGGCTCCTACAATGAGCAGTTCTTC. The chain combines TRBV5-1 with TRBJ2-1, with 10 bases aligning to TRBD2. Germline values: CDR1 SGHRS, CDR2 YFSETQ. This CDR3 is built from 15 residues. The ends lost 4 bases at V and 0 bases at J; junction bases unmatched: 1.

This clone was recorded only once. The CDR3 region is CASSRQVPNTGELFF. DNA for the CDR3: TGTGCCAGCAGCCGACAGGTTCCGAACACCGGGGAGCTGTTTTTT. The chain couples TRBV5-8 to TRBJ2-2; possibly TRBD1 for D (6 bases). Germline CDR1 reads SGHTS; CDR2 reads YDEGEE. V lost 4 bases and J 0 bases, leaving 10 bases between the germline ends. This CDR3 has 15 amino acids.

The J gene is TRBJ2-5, the V gene TRBV5-6, with 10 bases aligning to TRBD1. The DNA end is more similar to TRBJ2-7, so the J call may be wrong. The CDR3 contains 15 residues. Germline V gene sequence: CDR1 SGHDT, CDR2 YYEEEE. In DNA, the CDR3 is TGTGCCAGCAGCTTGTCCGGGACAGGGGACTTCGAGCAGTACTTC. Its translation is CASSLSGTGDFEQYF.

This clone has more than one count but fewer than ten. The rearrangement links TRBV6-6 to TRBJ1-4; TRBD1 agrees at 8 bases. V shed 5 bases, J shed 7 bases, and the junction held 12 bases outside the gene matches. Germline V gene data show CDR1 as MNHNY and CDR2 as SVGAGI (reference sequence). This CDR3 comprises 16 residues. This CDR3 is CASSQDRDRRGEKLFF. The CDR3 nucleotides read TGTGCCAGCAGTCAGGATCGGGACAGGCGGGGTGAAAAACTGTTTTTT.

This clone was observed a few times. This sequence joins TRBV19 and TRBJ1-5, with 9 bases aligning to TRBD1. The CDR3 consists of 13 residues. Trimming took 5 bases from V and 7 from J; bases not matched to a gene: 3. Per germline, CDR1 LNHDA and CDR2 SQIVND (reference sequence). CDR3 sequence reads: CASSFTGGQPQHF. CDR3 DNA sequence: TGTGCCAGTAGTTTCACAGGGGGCCAGCCCCAGCATTTT.

The gene calls are TRBV19 and TRBJ1-1; 11 bases align to TRBD1. V gave up 10 bases and J gave up 11 bases; unmatched junction bases: 9. CDR1 LNHDA and CDR2 SQIVND come from the germline V gene (reference sequence). CDR3 length: 12 amino acids. The DNA of the CDR3 is TGTGCCATTGGACAGGGGGCTTCTGGGGCTTTCTTT. Amino acids: CAIGQGASGAFF. Looking up the rest from reference TRBV19 and TRBJ1-1 gives the full variable domain: DGGITQSPKYLFRKEGQNVTLSCEQNLNHDAMYWYRQDPGQGLRLIYYSQIVNDFQKGDIAEGYSVSREKKESFPLTVTSAQKNPTAFYLCAIGQGASGAFFGQGTRLTVV.

A remark on this clone: Its ends do not fully match the called genes, so a read error is possible. The gene calls are TRBV7-9 and TRBJ2-1, with TRBD2 matching over 11 bases. The CDR3 runs 14 residues. Looked up from germline, CDR1 is SEHNR and CDR2 is FQNEAQ (reference sequence). CDR3 loop: CSSSFSGRGDEQFF. Written as DNA, the CDR3 is TGTTCCAGCAGCTTTAGCGGGAGGGGCGATGAGCAGTTCTTC.

Relative to its sample, this clone is medium-sized (0.01 to 0.1%). The chain employs TRBV4-3 and TRBJ2-1, with D uncertain. Trimming cost V 1 base and J 6 bases, with 16 bases left between them. CDR3 length: 16 amino acids. CDR1 is LGHNA and CDR2 is YSLEER in the germline V gene. The CDR3 sequence: CASSQVAETATNEQFF. CDR3 DNA sequence: TGCGCCAGCAGCCAAGTTGCCGAGACTGCCACCAATGAGCAGTTCTTC.

The V gene is TRBV5-4, the J gene TRBJ2-1; D is unresolved. Per germline, CDR1 SGHNT and CDR2 YYREEE (reference sequence). V dropped 0 bases and J dropped 6 bases, with 4 bases sitting between them. CDR3 length: 12 residues. The CDR3 protein is CASSLGVNEQFF. CDR3 bases: TGTGCCAGCAGCTTGGGCGTCAATGAGCAGTTCTTC.

V and J are TRBV30 and TRBJ2-1; D remains unclear. V lost 4 bases and J lost 12, with 13 bases in between. Germline assignment: CDR1 GTSNPN and CDR2 SVGIG (reference sequence). This CDR3 contains 11 residues. The CDR3 loop reads CAWINGWWQFF. The CDR3 DNA reads TGTGCCTGGATAAACGGGTGGTGGCAGTTCTTC.

This sequence joins TRBV18 and TRBJ1-5, with 7 bases that match TRBD1. The V segment lost 4 bases and the J segment 9 bases; nucleotides outside the gene matches: 9. The CDR3 has 14 amino acids. CDR1 is KGHSH, CDR2 LQKENI, per germline. The DNA of the CDR3 is TGTGCCAGCTCACGGACAGGAGAAAACGGGCCCCAGCATTTT. The encoded protein is CASSRTGENGPQHF.

This clone appeared a few times. The chain's CDR3 is CASIPGGGRISGNTIYF. CDR3 coding DNA: TGTGCCAGCATTCCGGGGGGAGGACGGATCTCTGGAAACACCATATATTTT. The chain carries TRBV28 and TRBJ1-3; perhaps TRBD1 as D (5 bases). This CDR3 spans 17 amino acids. The germline V gene has CDR1 MDHEN and CDR2 SYDVKM. Deletions cut 7 bases from V and 0 bases from J, with 19 bases between.

This chain joins TRBV30 and TRBJ2-6; tentatively, D is TRBD1 (6 bases). The CDR3 sequence is 14 residues long. Per the germline V gene, CDR1 is GTSNPN and CDR2 is SVGIG (reference sequence). Trimming took off 4 bases at V and 2 bases at J, with 9 bases between the two ends. CDR3 sequence reads: CAWNSGAGANVLTF. The CDR3 nucleotides are TGTGCCTGGAATTCAGGGGCTGGGGCCAACGTCCTGACTTTC.

The rearrangement links TRBV27 to TRBJ2-7; 8 nucleotides match TRBD2. With 5 bases clipped from V and 12 bases from J, the junction kept 12 bases outside the gene matches. Looked up from germline, CDR1 is MNHEY and CDR2 is SMNVEV (reference sequence). The CDR3 runs 13 residues. The CDR3 sequence: CASSPPGRGYLYF. As DNA, the CDR3 is TGTGCCAGCAGTCCCCCCGGGAGGGGGTATCTGTACTTC.

The chain is built from TRBV28 and TRBJ2-7; TRBD1 matches 7 bases. This CDR3 is 13 amino acids long. CDR1 and CDR2 from the germline V gene are MDHEN and SYDVKM. The trim removed 8 bases at V and 5 bases at J, leaving 9 bases unmatched. The CDR3 region is CASGQTGPHEQYF. In DNA form, the CDR3 reads TGTGCCAGCGGACAGACAGGGCCCCACGAGCAGTACTTC.

The chain combines TRBV11-2 with TRBJ2-7, with 7 positions matching TRBD2. CDR1 and CDR2 from the germline V gene are SGHAT and FQNNGV. Unmatched junction bases numbered 9, after V lost 5 bases and J lost 2 bases. The CDR3 length is 15 residues. CDR3 DNA sequence: TGTGCCAGCAGCATTCTAGCGGCTCGAGCCTACGAGCAGTACTTC. Its translation is CASSILAARAYEQYF.